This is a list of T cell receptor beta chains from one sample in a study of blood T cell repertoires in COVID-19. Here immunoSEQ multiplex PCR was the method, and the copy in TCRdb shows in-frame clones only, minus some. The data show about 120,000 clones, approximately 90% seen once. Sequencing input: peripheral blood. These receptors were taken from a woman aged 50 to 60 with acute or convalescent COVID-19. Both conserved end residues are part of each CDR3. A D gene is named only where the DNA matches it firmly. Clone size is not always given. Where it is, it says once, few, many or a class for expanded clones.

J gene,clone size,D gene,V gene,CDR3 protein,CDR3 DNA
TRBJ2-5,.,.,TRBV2,CASTRGQETQYF,TGTGCCAGCACTCGAGGTCAGGAGACCCAGTACTTC
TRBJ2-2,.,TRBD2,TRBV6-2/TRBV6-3,CASSYGGDLGELFF,TGTGCCAGCAGTTACGGGGGGGATCTCGGGGAGCTGTTTTTT
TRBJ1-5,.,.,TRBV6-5,CASRRYSNQPQHF,TGTGCCAGCAGGAGGTATAGCAATCAGCCCCAGCATTTT
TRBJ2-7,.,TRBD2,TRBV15,CATSRDLASGRYEQYF,TGTGCCACCAGCAGAGATCTAGCTAGCGGGAGGTACGAGCAGTACTTC
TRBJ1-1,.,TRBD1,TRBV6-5,CASSYRGQGNTEAFF,TGTGCCAGCAGTTACCGGGGACAGGGGAACACTGAAGCTTTCTTT
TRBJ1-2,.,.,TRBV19,CASSVQSANYGYTF,TGTGCCAGTAGTGTTCAGTCAGCTAACTATGGCTACACCTTC
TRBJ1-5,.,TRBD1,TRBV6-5,CATAAQGNQPQHF,TGTGCCACCGCCGCACAGGGGAATCAGCCCCAGCATTTT
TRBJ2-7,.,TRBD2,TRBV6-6,CASSYTSGHYEQYF,TGTGCCAGCAGTTACACTAGCGGACACTACGAGCAGTACTTC
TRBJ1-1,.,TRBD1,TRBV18,CASSPASTGGSEAFF,TGTGCCAGCTCACCGGCTTCGACAGGGGGGTCTGAAGCTTTCTTT
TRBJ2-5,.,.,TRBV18,CASSPSGGQYVTQYF,TGTGCCAGCTCACCAAGTGGCGGCCAGTATGTGACCCAGTACTTC
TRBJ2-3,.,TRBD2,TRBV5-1,CASSLPSGRARTDTQYF,TGCGCCAGCAGCTTGCCTAGCGGGAGGGCCAGGACAGATACGCAGTATTTT
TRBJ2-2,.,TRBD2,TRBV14,CASSGLAGSNTGELFF,TGTGCCAGCAGTGGACTAGCGGGATCGAACACCGGGGAGCTGTTTTTT
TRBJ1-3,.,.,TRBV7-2,CASRIGLGGNTIYF,TGTGCCAGCAGAATCGGGTTAGGTGGAAACACCATATATTTT
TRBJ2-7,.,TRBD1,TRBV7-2,CASSGTRQGYLRRQYF,TGTGCCAGCAGCGGAACGCGACAGGGGTACCTCCGTAGGCAGTACTTC
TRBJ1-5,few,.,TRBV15,CATRRDGNNQPQHF,TGTGCCACCAGGCGGGACGGCAACAATCAGCCCCAGCATTTT
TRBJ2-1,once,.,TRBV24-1,CATSDHRVGVPAYNEQFF,TGTGCCACCAGTGACCATCGGGTAGGAGTTCCAGCTTACAATGAGCAGTTCTTC
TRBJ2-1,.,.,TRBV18,CASSLSGSSYNEQFF,TGTGCCAGCTCACTTAGCGGAAGCTCCTACAATGAGCAGTTCTTC
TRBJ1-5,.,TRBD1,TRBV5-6,CASSTRQGAPGQPQHF,TGTGCCAGCAGCACGAGACAGGGGGCGCCTGGTCAGCCCCAGCATTTT
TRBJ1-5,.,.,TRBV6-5,CASSVNRDQPQHF,TGTGCCAGCAGCGTAAACAGGGATCAGCCCCAGCATTTT
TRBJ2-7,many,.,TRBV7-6,CASSNQALEQYF,TGTGCCAGCAGCAATCAAGCCCTCGAGCAGTACTTC
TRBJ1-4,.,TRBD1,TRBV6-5,CASNHDRGKNEKLFF,TGTGCCAGCAACCATGACAGGGGCAAGAATGAAAAACTGTTTTTT
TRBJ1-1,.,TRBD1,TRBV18,CASSPDGQGEAFF,TGTGCCAGCTCACCCGATGGACAGGGTGAAGCTTTCTTT
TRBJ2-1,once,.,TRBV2,CASSEWGDPRGNEQFF,TGTGCCAGCAGTGAATGGGGGGACCCCCGGGGCAATGAGCAGTTCTTC
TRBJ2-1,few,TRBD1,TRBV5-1,CASSPGQSSYNEQFF,TGCGCCAGCAGCCCGGGACAGTCGTCCTACAATGAGCAGTTCTTC
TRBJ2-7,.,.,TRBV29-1,CSVDGDYEQYF,TGCAGCGTTGACGGGGACTACGAGCAGTACTTC
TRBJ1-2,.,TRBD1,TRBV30,CAWSAGTGGRGYTF,TGTGCCTGGAGTGCCGGGACAGGGGGCCGCGGCTACACCTTC
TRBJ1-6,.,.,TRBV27,CASSFGVESPLHF,TGTGCCAGCAGTTTCGGGGTCGAGTCACCCCTCCACTTT
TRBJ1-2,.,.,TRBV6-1,CASSDGLHYGYTF,TGTGCCAGCAGTGATGGCCTTCACTATGGCTACACCTTC
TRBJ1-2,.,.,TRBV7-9,CASSHQAYGYTF,TGTGCCAGCAGCCATCAAGCCTATGGCTACACCTTC
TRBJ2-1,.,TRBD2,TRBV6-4,CASSGSMERLGGLFF,TGTGCCAGCAGTGGAAGCATGGAGCGGCTCGGGGGGTTGTTCTTC
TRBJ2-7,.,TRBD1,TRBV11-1,CASRGPGQNYEQYF,TGTGCCAGCCGTGGCCCGGGACAGAACTACGAGCAGTACTTC
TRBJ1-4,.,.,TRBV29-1,CSVDDSTTNEKLFF,TGCAGCGTTGACGACAGCACAACTAATGAAAAACTGTTTTTT
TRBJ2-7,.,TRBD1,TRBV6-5,CASSPGQGGRKQYF,TGTGCCAGCAGTCCGGGACAGGGGGGGAGGAAGCAGTACTTC
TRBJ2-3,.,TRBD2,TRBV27,CASSLLGTSGRADTQYF,TGTGCCAGCAGTTTATTAGGGACTAGCGGGAGGGCGGATACGCAGTATTTT
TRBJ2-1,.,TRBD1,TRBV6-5,CASRGTGGNEQFF,TGTGCCAGCAGGGGGACAGGAGGCAATGAGCAGTTCTTC
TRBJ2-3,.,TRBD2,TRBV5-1,CASSYPTSASTDTQYF,TGCGCCAGCAGCTACCCGACTAGCGCGAGCACAGATACGCAGTATTTT
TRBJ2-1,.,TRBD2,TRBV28,CASSSGGERSDEQFF,TGTGCCAGCAGTTCTGGGGGGGAGAGGTCCGATGAGCAGTTCTTC
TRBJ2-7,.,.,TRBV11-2,CASSPRGGAYEQYF,TGTGCCAGCAGCCCCAGGGGAGGGGCCTACGAGCAGTACTTC
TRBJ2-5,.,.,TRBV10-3,CAISDRQQLKETQYF,TGTGCCATCAGTGATAGACAGCAACTAAAAGAGACCCAGTACTTC
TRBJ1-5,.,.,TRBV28,CASSHRRGEGVAQHF,TGTGCCAGCAGTCACCGGAGGGGCGAGGGAGTTGCCCAGCATTTT
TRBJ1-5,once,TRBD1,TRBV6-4,CASSAGTGGNQPQHF,TGTGCCAGCAGTGCCGGGACAGGGGGCAATCAGCCCCAGCATTTT
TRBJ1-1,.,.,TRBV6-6,CASSLGVPEAFF,TGTGCCAGCAGTCTAGGGGTACCTGAAGCTTTCTTT
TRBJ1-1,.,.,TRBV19,CASSSSRGSGTEAFF,TGTGCCAGTAGTAGCTCGCGGGGTTCCGGCACTGAAGCTTTCTTT
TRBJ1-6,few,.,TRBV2,CASSNTGLLNSPLHF,TGTGCCAGCAGTAACACAGGGTTACTTAATTCACCCCTCCACTTT
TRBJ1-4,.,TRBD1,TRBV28,CASSLYNQGAGEKLFF,TGTGCCAGCAGTTTATACAATCAGGGGGCCGGTGAAAAACTGTTTTTT
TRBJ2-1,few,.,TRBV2,CASRPEMASFKQFF,TGTGCCAGCAGGCCGGAGATGGCTTCCTTTAAGCAGTTCTTC
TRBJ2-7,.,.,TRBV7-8,CASSPKRGISDEQYF,TGTGCCAGCAGCCCAAAGAGAGGGATTTCCGACGAGCAGTACTTC
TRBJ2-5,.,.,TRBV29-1,CSGGAGGHETQYF,TGCAGCGGTGGGGCCGGGGGGCATGAGACCCAGTACTTC